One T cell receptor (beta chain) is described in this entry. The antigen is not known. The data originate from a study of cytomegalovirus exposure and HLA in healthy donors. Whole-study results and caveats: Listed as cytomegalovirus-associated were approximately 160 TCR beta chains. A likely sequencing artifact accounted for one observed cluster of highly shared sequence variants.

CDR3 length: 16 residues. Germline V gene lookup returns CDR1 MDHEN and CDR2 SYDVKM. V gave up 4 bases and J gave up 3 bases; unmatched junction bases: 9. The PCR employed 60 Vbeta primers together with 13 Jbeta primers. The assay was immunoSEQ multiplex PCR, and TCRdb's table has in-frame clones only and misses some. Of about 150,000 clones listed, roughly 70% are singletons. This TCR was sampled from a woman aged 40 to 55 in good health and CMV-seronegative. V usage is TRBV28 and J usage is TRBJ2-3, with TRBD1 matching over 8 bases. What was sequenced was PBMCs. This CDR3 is CASSWGSRGLTDTQYF. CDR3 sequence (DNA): TGTGCCAGCAGTTGGGGTAGCAGGGGGCTGACAGATACGCAGTATTTT.